This T cell receptor (beta chain) originates from a study of T cell repertoires in cytomegalovirus infection. Study results and limitations: HLA-C-restricted CMV clonotypes gave the most frequent clonotype in two of eight donors.

This clonotype occurred once. Antigen specificity is unknown. One entry per CDR3 protein results from TCRdb running MiXCR on the reads. In the table there are approximately 590,000 distinct CDR3 sequences, approximately 40% of which are singletons. The starting material was cultured PBMCs, obtained from culture after CMV antigen stimulation. The sequence was obtained from a human donor in good health (CMV status not recorded). Some clones in this sample may be carry-over from other donors' samples.

CDR3 nucleotide sequence: TGTGCCAGCACCGAACAGGGGGCGCGAAATGAAAAACTGTTTTTT. Translated, it gives CASTEQGARNEKLFF. The gene calls are TRBV27 and TRBJ1-4; 9 bases are shared with TRBD1. Germline V gives CDR1 MNHEY, CDR2 SMNVEV (reference sequence). The length of the CDR3 is 15 residues. Unmatched junction bases numbered 8, after V lost 7 bases and J lost 5 bases.